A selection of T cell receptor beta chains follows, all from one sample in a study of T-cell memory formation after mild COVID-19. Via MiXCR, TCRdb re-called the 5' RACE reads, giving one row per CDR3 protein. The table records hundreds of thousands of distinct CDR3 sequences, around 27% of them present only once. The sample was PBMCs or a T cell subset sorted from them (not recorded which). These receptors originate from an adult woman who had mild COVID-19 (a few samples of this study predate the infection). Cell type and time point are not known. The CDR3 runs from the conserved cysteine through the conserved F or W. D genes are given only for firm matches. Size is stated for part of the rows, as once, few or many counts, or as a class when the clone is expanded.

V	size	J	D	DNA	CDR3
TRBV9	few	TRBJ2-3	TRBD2	TGTGCCAGCAGCGTATACGGGACTAGCAGGGCGGATACGCAGTATTTT	CASSVYGTSRADTQYF
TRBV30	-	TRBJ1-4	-	TGTGCCTGGGCAGTAGCTTCATATGAAAAACTGTTTTTT	CAWAVASYEKLFF
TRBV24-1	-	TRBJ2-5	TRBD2	TGTGCCACCAGTGACAGGTTAGCGGGAGAGACCCAGTACTTC	CATSDRLAGETQYF
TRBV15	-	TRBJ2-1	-	TGTGCCACCAGCAGAGATGGCTTCAATGAGCAGTTCTTC	CATSRDGFNEQFF
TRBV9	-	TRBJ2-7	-	TGTGCCAGCAGCCGCGGGTCCTACGAGCAGTACTTC	CASSRGSYEQYF
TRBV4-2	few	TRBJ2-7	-	TGTGCCAGCAGCCAAGACCAGGCTTCCTACGAGCAGTACTTC	CASSQDQASYEQYF
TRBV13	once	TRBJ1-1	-	TGTGCCAGCAGCTTTGAGAGTGAAGCTTTCTTT	CASSFESEAFF
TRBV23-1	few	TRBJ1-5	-	TGCGCCAGCAGTCAATCGGGGCAGTCCAATCAGCCCCAGCATTTT	CASSQSGQSNQPQHF
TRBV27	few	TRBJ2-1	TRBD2	TGTGCCAGCAGTCTTAGCGGGAGTGTCTACAATGAGCAGTTCTTC	CASSLSGSVYNEQFF
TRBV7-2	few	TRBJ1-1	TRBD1	TGTGCCAGCAGCTTGAGGACAGGGGGCGGAAGGAACACTGAAGCTTTCTTT	CASSLRTGGGRNTEAFF
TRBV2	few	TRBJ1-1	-	TGTGCCAGCAGTGTCGCCTTGGACACTGAAGCTTTCTTT	CASSVALDTEAFF
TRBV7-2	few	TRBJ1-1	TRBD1	TGTGCCAGCAGCTCGGACAGGTATAGGGCGGCTTTCTTT	CASSSDRYRAAFF
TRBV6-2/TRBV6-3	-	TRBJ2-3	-	TGTGCCAGCTCATCTGGCAGCGCCACAGATACGCAGTATTTT	CASSSGSATDTQYF
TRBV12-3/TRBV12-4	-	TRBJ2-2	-	TGTGCCAGCAGTTTCAACCCCGGGGAGCTGTTTTTT	CASSFNPGELFF
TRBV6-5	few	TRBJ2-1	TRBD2	TGTGCCAGCAGTTACGAGAGACTAGCGGAGCAGTTCTTC	CASSYERLAEQFF
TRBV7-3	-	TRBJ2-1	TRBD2	TGTGCCAGCAGCTTATACCTAGCGGGGCTCTACAATGAGCAGTTCTTC	CASSLYLAGLYNEQFF
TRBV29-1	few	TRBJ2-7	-	TGCAGCGCCGCCGGGACAGCGGGAATCGAGCAGTACTTC	CSAAGTAGIEQYF
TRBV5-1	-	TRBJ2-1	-	TGCGCCAGCAGCTTGGTTACTAGCTCGCGGTACAATGAGCAGTTCTTC	CASSLVTSSRYNEQFF
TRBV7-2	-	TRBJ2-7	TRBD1	TGTGCCAGCAGCGGACAGGGGGGGATGGTCGAGCAGTACTTC	CASSGQGGMVEQYF
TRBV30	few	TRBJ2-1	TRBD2	TGTGCCTGGAGTGTAGGGCATAGCGGGAGTTGGGATGAGCAGTTCTTC	CAWSVGHSGSWDEQFF
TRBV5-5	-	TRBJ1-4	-	TGTGCCAGCAGCTTCACGGGTGCTAATGAAAAACTGTTTTTT	CASSFTGANEKLFF
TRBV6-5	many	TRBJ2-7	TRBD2	TGTGCCAGCAGCCCCCCTTCCGGACTAGCGGGATACGAGCAGTACTTC	CASSPPSGLAGYEQYF
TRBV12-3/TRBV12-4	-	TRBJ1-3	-	TGTGCCAGCAGTTTCTATTCAGGGGCGCCTGGAAACACCATATATTTT	CASSFYSGAPGNTIYF
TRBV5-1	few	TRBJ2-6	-	TGCGCCAGCAACTCGGGCCAGGGGCGAGGGACTGGGGCCAACGTCCTGACTTTC	CASNSGQGRGTGANVLTF
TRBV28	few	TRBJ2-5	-	TGTGCCAGCAGTTTAACTCTGCAGAGAGAGACCCAGTACTTC	CASSLTLQRETQYF
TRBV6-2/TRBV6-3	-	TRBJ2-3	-	TGTGCCAGCAGTTCTCGAGGGGGATCTAGCACAGATACGCAGTATTTT	CASSSRGGSSTDTQYF
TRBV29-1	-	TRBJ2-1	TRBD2	TGCAGCGTAACCGGGGGAGCGGGAGGAGGTTACAATGAGCAGTTCTTC	CSVTGGAGGGYNEQFF
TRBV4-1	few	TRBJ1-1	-	TGCGCCAGCAGCCCAGACAGCGGGATTGACACTGAAGCTTTCTTT	CASSPDSGIDTEAFF
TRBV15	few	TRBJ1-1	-	TGTGCCACCAGCAGAACTTGGGGAAACACTGAAGCTTTCTTT	CATSRTWGNTEAFF